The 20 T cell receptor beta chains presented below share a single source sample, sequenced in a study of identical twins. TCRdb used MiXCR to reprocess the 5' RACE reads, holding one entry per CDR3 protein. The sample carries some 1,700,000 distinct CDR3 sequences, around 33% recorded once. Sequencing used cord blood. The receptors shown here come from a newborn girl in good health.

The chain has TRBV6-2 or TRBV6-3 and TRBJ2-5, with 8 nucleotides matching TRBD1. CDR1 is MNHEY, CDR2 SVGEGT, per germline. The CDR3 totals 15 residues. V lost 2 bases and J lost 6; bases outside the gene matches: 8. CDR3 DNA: TGTGCCAGCAGTTACCGGACAGGGCCAGGGAAGACCCAGTACTTC. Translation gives CASSYRTGPGKTQYF.

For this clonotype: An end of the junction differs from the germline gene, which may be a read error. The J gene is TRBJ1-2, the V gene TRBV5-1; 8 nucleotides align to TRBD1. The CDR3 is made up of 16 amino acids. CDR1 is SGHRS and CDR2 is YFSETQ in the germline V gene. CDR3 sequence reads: CASSPTGQGSNYGCTF. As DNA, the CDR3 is TGCGCCAGCAGCCCCACTGGACAGGGCTCTAACTATGGCTGCACCTTC. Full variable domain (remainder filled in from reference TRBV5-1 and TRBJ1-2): KAGVTQTPRYLIKTRGQQVTLSCSPISGHRSVSWYQQTPGQGLQFLFEYFSETQRNKGNFPGRFSGRQFSNSRSEMNVSTLELGDSALYLCASSPTGQGSNYGCTFGSGTRLTVV.

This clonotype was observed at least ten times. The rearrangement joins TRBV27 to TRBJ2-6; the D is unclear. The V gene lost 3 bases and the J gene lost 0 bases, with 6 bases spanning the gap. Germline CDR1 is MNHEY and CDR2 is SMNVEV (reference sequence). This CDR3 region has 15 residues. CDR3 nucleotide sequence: TGTGCCAGCAGTTTGAGAGTCTCTGGGGCCAACGTCCTGACTTTC. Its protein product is CASSLRVSGANVLTF.

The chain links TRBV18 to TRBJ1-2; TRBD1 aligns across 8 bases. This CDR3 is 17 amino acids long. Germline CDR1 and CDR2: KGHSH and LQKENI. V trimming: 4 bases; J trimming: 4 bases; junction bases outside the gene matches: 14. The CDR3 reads CASSRTGMVLRSYGYTF. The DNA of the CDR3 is TGTGCCAGCTCACGGACAGGGATGGTCCTACGGTCCTATGGCTACACCTTC. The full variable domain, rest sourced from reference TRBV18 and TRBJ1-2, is NAGVMQNPRHLVRRRGQEARLRCSPMKGHSHVYWYRQLPEEGLKFMVYLQKENIIDESGMPKERFSAEFPKEGPSILRIQQVVRGDSAAYFCASSRTGMVLRSYGYTFGSGTRLTVV.

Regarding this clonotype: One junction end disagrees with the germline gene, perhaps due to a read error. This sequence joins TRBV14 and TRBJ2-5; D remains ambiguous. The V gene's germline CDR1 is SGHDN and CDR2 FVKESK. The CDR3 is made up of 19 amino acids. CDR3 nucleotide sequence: TGTGCCAGCAGCCAAGATAGATCGGGCAGGCCCCTGTACCAAGAGACCCGGTACTTC. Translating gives CASSQDRSGRPLYQETRYF.

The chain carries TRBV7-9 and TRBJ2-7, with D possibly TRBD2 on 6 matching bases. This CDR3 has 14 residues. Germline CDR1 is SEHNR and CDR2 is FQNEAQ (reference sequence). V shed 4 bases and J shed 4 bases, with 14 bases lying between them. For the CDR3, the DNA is TGTGCCAGCAGCTCCACGGAGGGAATTTACGAGCAGTACTTC. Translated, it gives CASSSTEGIYEQYF.

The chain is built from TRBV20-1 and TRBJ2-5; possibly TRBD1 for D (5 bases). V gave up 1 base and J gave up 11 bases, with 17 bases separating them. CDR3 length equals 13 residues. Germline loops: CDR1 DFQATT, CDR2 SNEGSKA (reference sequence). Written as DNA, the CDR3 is TGCAGTGCTAGAGTTCACCGAAGGGGTGAGCAGTACTTC. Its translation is CSARVHRRGEQYF.

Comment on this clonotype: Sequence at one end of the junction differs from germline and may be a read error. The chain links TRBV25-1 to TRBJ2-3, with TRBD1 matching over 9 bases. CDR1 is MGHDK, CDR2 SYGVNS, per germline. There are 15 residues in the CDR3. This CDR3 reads CVSSSGQGRTDTQYF. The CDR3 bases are TGTGTCAGCAGTTCGGGACAGGGAAGGACAGATACGCAGTATTTT.

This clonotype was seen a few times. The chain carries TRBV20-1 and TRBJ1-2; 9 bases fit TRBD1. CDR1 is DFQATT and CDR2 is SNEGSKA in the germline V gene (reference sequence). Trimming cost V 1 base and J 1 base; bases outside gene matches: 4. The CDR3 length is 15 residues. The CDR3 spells CSARGGQGSNYGYTF. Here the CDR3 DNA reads TGCAGTGCTAGAGGAGGACAGGGGAGTAACTATGGCTACACCTTC.

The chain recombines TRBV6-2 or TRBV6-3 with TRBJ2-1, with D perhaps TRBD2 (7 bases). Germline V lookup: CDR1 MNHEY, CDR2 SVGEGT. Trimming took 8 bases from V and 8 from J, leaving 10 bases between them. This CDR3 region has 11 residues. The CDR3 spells CASGGADEQFF. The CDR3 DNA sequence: TGTGCCAGCGGGGGGGCCGATGAGCAGTTCTTC.

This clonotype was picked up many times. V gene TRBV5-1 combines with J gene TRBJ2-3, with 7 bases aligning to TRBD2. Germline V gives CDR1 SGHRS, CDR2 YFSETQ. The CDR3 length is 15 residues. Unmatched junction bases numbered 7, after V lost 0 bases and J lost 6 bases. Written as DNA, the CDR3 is TGCGCCAGCAGCTTGGCCACGGGGACTAAGGATACGCAGTATTTT. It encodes CASSLATGTKDTQYF. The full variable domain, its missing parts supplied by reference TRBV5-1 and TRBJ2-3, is KAGVTQTPRYLIKTRGQQVTLSCSPISGHRSVSWYQQTPGQGLQFLFEYFSETQRNKGNFPGRFSGRQFSNSRSEMNVSTLELGDSALYLCASSLATGTKDTQYFGPGTRLTVL.

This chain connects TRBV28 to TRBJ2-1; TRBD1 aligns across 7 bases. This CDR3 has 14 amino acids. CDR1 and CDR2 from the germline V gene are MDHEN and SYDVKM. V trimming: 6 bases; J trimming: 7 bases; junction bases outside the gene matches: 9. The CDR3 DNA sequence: TGTGCCAGCAGCCTAATCAACAGGGGTAATGAGCAGTTCTTC. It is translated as CASSLINRGNEQFF.

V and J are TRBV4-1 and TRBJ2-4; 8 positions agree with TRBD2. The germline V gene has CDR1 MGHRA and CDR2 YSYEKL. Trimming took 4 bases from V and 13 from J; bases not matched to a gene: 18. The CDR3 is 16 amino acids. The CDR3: CASSLEGLGKRNEQYF. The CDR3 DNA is TGCGCCAGCAGCCTGGAGGGACTAGGGAAGAGGAATGAGCAGTACTTC.

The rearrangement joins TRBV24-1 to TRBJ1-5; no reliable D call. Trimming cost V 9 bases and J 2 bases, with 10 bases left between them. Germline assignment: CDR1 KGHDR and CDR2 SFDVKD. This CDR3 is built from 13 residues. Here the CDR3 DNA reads TGTGCCACCCTTGTCGGAGGCAATCAGCCCCAGCATTTT. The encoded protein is CATLVGGNQPQHF.

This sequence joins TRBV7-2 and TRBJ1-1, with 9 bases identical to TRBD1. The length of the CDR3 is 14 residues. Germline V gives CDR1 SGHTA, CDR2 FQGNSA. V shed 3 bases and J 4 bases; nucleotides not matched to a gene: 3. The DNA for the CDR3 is TGTGCCAGCAGCTTCGACAGGGGGGTCACTGAAGCTTTCTTT. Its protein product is CASSFDRGVTEAFF.

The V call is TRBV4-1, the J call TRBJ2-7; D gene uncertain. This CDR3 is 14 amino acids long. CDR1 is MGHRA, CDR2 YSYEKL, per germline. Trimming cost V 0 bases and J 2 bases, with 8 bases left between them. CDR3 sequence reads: CASSQDRAPYEQYF. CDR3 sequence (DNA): TGCGCCAGCAGCCAAGATCGGGCCCCCTACGAGCAGTACTTC.

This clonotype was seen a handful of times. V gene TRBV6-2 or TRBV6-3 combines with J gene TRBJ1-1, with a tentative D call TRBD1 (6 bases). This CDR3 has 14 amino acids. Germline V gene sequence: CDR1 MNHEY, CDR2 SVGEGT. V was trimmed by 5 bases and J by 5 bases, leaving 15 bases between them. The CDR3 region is CASSAGRGGTEAFF. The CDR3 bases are TGTGCCAGCAGTGCGGGGAGGGGGGGGACTGAAGCTTTCTTT.

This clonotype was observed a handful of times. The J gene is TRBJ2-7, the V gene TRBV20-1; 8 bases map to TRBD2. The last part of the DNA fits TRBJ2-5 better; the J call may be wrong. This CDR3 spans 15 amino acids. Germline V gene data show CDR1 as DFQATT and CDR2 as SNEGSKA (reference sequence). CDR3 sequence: CSAPQAGDLEETQYF. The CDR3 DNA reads TGCAGTGCTCCCCAAGCGGGAGATCTTGAGGAGACCCAGTACTTC.

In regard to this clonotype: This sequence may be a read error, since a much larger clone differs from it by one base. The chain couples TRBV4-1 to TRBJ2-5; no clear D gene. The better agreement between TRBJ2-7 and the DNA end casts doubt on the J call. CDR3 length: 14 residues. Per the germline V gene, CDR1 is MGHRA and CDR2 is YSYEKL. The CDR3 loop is CASSQVFFADEQYF. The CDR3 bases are TGCGCCAGCAGCCAAGTTTTTTTCGCCGACGAGCAGTACTTC.

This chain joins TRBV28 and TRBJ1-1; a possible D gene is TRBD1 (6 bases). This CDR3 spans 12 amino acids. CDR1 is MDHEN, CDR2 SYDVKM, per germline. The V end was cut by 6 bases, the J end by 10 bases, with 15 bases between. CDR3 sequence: CASSPGQITAFF. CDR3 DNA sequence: TGTGCCAGCAGCCCGGGACAAATAACAGCTTTCTTT.